This T cell receptor (beta chain) came from a study of OX40 agonist ivuxolimab in advanced cancers. Germline lookup yields CDR1 LNHNV and CDR2 YYDKDF (reference sequence). The CDR3 totals 15 residues. The protocol was immunoSEQ multiplex PCR, while the TCRdb copy is restricted to in-frame clones and leaves out a portion. Among fewer than 55,000 clones listed, about 86% were seen once. This clone occurred many times. The junction departs from the called germline gene at one end, perhaps through a read error. The material sequenced was CD4+ or CD8+ T cells sorted from blood, taken in a trial of the OX40 agonist ivuxolimab. The TCR sequence derives from an adult with an advanced solid tumor such as melanoma, head and neck, liver or kidney cancer. V is TRBV15 and J is TRBJ1-3; a weak D match, TRBD1 (6 bases). This CDR3 reads CATSGDRTAGNTIYF. The CDR3 DNA reads TGTGCCACCAGCGGAGATAGGACAGCTGGAAACACCATATATTTT.